What follows are 23 T cell receptor beta chains derived from one specimen sequenced in a study of shared clonotypes between healthy human individuals. Clones were read by immunoSEQ multiplex PCR, and TCRdb kept only the in-frame ones, dropping some. Of about 1,800,000 clones in the sample, roughly 95% are singletons; the top ten hold 1.2%. In the naive CD8 group, cells lacked CD45RO and were positively selected for CCR7, so terminally differentiated effector memory CD45RA+ cells were left out. Sequenced input: naive CD8+ T cells sorted from blood. These receptors came from a young man in good health.

This CDR3 reads CAWSHTGSEAFF. DNA for the CDR3: TGTGCCTGGAGTCACACAGGGTCTGAAGCTTTCTTT. The gene calls are TRBV30 and TRBJ1-1, with D maybe TRBD1 (6 bases). CDR1 and CDR2 from the germline V gene are GTSNPN and SVGIG (reference sequence). CDR3 size: 12 residues. Trimming left V 2 bases short and J 6 bases short, with 10 bases between. Full variable domain (outside the CDR3, taken from reference TRBV30 and TRBJ1-1): SQTIHQWPATLVQPVGSPLSLECTVEGTSNPNLYWYRQAAGRGLQLLFYSVGIGQISSEVPQNLSASRPQDRQFILSSKKLLLSDSGFYLCAWSHTGSEAFFGQGTRLTVV.

The chain employs TRBV11-2 and TRBJ2-5; TRBD1 agrees at 7 bases. Looked up from germline, CDR1 is SGHAT and CDR2 is FQNNGV. The CDR3 consists of 14 residues. After removal of 5 bases from V and 1 base from J, the junction contained 4 bases not matched to a gene. The chain's CDR3 is CASSDDRVQETQYF. The CDR3 DNA sequence: TGTGCCAGCAGCGATGACAGGGTCCAAGAGACCCAGTACTTC.

The gene calls are TRBV7-9 and TRBJ2-1; D is perhaps TRBD2 (5 bases). The V and J ends lost 5 bases and 7 bases respectively, with 12 bases between them. CDR3 length: 13 residues. Germline loops: CDR1 SEHNR, CDR2 FQNEAQ (reference sequence). CDR3: CASSARGRNEQFF. CDR3 nucleotide sequence: TGTGCCAGCAGCGCCCGAGGGCGAAATGAGCAGTTCTTC.

The V and J genes are TRBV6-4 and TRBJ2-1, with a tentative D call TRBD1 (5 bases). The germline CDR1 and CDR2 sequences are MRHNA and SNTAGT. V was shortened by 2 bases and J by 0 bases, with 5 bases between the two germline ends. The CDR3 contains 14 residues. CDR3 amino acids: CASSDQGSYNEQFF. CDR3 DNA: TGTGCCAGCAGTGACCAGGGCTCCTACAATGAGCAGTTCTTC.

This clone was detected only once. V gene TRBV9 combines with J gene TRBJ2-7; TRBD1 matches 7 bases. Germline CDR1 is SGDLS and CDR2 is YYNGEE. V dropped 0 bases and J dropped 2; count of bases not matched to a gene: 8. The CDR3 runs 16 residues. The chain's CDR3 is CASSVGGQFIAYEQYF. The CDR3 coding sequence is TGTGCCAGCAGCGTAGGGGGACAGTTCATCGCCTACGAGCAGTACTTC.

The genes are TRBV7-2 and TRBJ1-6; TRBD1 is a possible D gene (6 bases). The germline V and J ends were trimmed by 5 bases and 11 bases, with 13 bases remaining between them. Germline V gives CDR1 SGHTA, CDR2 FQGNSA. The CDR3 has 13 amino acids. The CDR3 bases are TGTGCCAGCAGCCTCGAGGGGGGAGCACCCCTCCACTTT. Its protein is CASSLEGGAPLHF.

The rearrangement joins TRBV5-4 to TRBJ2-2; D ambiguous. Germline CDR1 SGHNT, CDR2 YYREEE (reference sequence). CDR3 length equals 15 residues. Trimming removed 0 bases from V and 5 bases from J, with 11 bases in between. In nucleotides, the CDR3 is TGTGCCAGCAGCTTGGGTGTGGTTTGGACCGGGGAGCTGTTTTTT. As protein: CASSLGVVWTGELFF.

This clone was seen once. This chain uses TRBV5-1 with TRBJ1-1, with a weak D call TRBD1 (5 bases). The CDR3 is 11 residues long. The germline V and J ends were trimmed by 5 bases and 11 bases, with 13 bases remaining between them. From germline, CDR1 is SGHRS and CDR2 YFSETQ. CDR3 amino acids: CASSLEGRAFF. The CDR3 DNA sequence: TGCGCCAGCAGTCTTGAGGGGCGCGCTTTCTTT.

V is TRBV4-1 and J is TRBJ2-7, with TRBD2 as a possible D gene (6 bases). CDR3 size: 17 residues. V gave up 0 bases and J gave up 4 bases, with 19 bases separating them. The germline CDR1 and CDR2 sequences are MGHRA and YSYEKL. CDR3 sequence (DNA): TGCGCCAGCAGCCAAGAATCTACGGGACTCGGGGGATACGAGCAGTACTTC. It translates to CASSQESTGLGGYEQYF.

CDR3 bases: TGTGCCAGCAGCTTCGCCATCCTCTACGAGCAGTACTTC. Translated: CASSFAILYEQYF. V gene TRBV11-2 combines with J gene TRBJ2-7; D remains unclear. The CDR3 covers 13 residues. The V end lost 3 bases, the J end lost 3 bases, and 9 bases lay between the germline ends. Germline V gene sequence: CDR1 SGHAT, CDR2 FQNNGV. The entire variable domain, with the rest obtained from reference TRBV11-2 and TRBJ2-7, is as follows: EAGVAQSPRYKIIEKRQSVAFWCNPISGHATLYWYQQILGQGPKLLIQFQNNGVVDDSQLPKDRFSAERLKGVDSTLKIQPAKLEDSAVYLCASSFAILYEQYFGPGTRLTVT.

V gene TRBV7-9 combines with J gene TRBJ2-1; 10 nucleotides line up with TRBD2. Trimming at V came to 2 bases and at J to 1 base, leaving 2 bases not matched to a gene. The CDR3 runs 16 residues. The germline V gene has CDR1 SEHNR and CDR2 FQNEAQ (reference sequence). CDR3 sequence (DNA): TGTGCCAGCAGCTTACTAGCGGGAGAGTCCTACAATGAGCAGTTCTTC. Protein: CASSLLAGESYNEQFF.

The rearrangement joins TRBV27 to TRBJ1-2; D gene ambiguous. The germline gives CDR1 MNHEY, CDR2 SMNVEV (reference sequence). The CDR3 is made up of 13 amino acids. Between the trimmed V and J ends, which lost 5 bases and 4 bases, there was a span of 11 bases. The CDR3 loop is CASSDTGLYGYTF. The CDR3 DNA reads as TGTGCCAGCAGTGATACGGGTCTCTATGGCTACACCTTC.

This rearrangement joins TRBV6-5 to TRBJ2-2; TRBD1 might be the D (5 bases). Germline values: CDR1 MNHEY, CDR2 SVGAGI. The CDR3 runs to 13 residues. With 5 bases removed from V and 8 bases from J, the gap between germline ends came to 12 bases. CDR3 residues: CASSTRAEGELFF. For the CDR3, the DNA is TGTGCCAGCAGTACCAGGGCCGAGGGGGAGCTGTTTTTT.

The chain links TRBV27 to TRBJ2-1; D gene unclear. Germline assignment: CDR1 MNHEY and CDR2 SMNVEV (reference sequence). The CDR3 consists of 18 residues. V was pared by 1 base and J by 8 bases, with 24 bases between. The CDR3 loop reads CASSLLAPQGPPLDEQFF. The CDR3 DNA reads as TGTGCCAGCAGTTTATTGGCCCCACAAGGTCCCCCCCTCGATGAGCAGTTCTTC.

The rearrangement uses TRBV4-3 and TRBJ2-7; perhaps TRBD2 as D (6 bases). CDR3 length: 14 residues. Germline V gene data show CDR1 as LGHNA and CDR2 as YSLEER. Trimming took off 3 bases at V and 4 bases at J, with 13 bases between the two ends. CDR3 nucleotide sequence: TGCGCCAGCAGCCACGCGCGGGGAGGATACGAGCAGTACTTC. Translating it yields CASSHARGGYEQYF.

This clone was observed once. This rearrangement joins TRBV30 to TRBJ2-4, with 12 bases aligning to TRBD1. This CDR3 has 16 amino acids. Trimming removed 1 base from V and 4 bases from J; junction bases left unmatched: 5. Germline values: CDR1 GTSNPN, CDR2 SVGIG (reference sequence). Here the CDR3 DNA reads TGTGCCTGGAGTGGAGGGACAGGGGGCCTGAAAAACATTCAGTACTTC. Translating it yields CAWSGGTGGLKNIQYF.

This chain links TRBV9 with TRBJ2-3; TRBD2 agrees at 7 bases. The junction had 6 bases not matched to a gene; V was cut back by 0 bases and J by 2 bases. CDR3 length: 16 amino acids. Germline assignment: CDR1 SGDLS and CDR2 YYNGEE. The CDR3 DNA reads as TGTGCCAGCAGCGTAGAAGCTAGCGGAGTCACAGATACGCAGTATTTT. Its protein is CASSVEASGVTDTQYF. Drawing the rest from reference TRBV9 and TRBJ2-3, the complete variable domain is DSGVTQTPKHLITATGQRVTLRCSPRSGDLSVYWYQQSLDQGLQFLIQYYNGEERAKGNILERFSAQQFPDLHSELNLSSLELGDSALYFCASSVEASGVTDTQYFGPGTRLTVL.

This chain joins TRBV9 and TRBJ1-3, with a weak D call TRBD1 (5 bases). With 3 bases removed from V and 0 bases from J, the gap between germline ends came to 7 bases. In germline, CDR1 is SGDLS, CDR2 YYNGEE. This CDR3 comprises 14 residues. The CDR3 reads CASSAGVSGNTIYF. CDR3 DNA sequence: TGTGCCAGCAGCGCGGGGGTCTCTGGAAACACCATATATTTT.

The chain uses TRBV4-1 and TRBJ2-7; TRBD1 agrees at 9 bases. The V segment lost 1 base and the J segment 3 bases; nucleotides outside the gene matches: 4. This CDR3 has 15 amino acids. Germline CDR1 is MGHRA and CDR2 is YSYEKL. This CDR3 reads CASSQVGGQGYEQYF. In nucleotides, the CDR3 is TGCGCCAGCAGCCAAGTTGGGGGACAGGGCTACGAGCAGTACTTC.

This clone was counted a few times. The chain has TRBV27 and TRBJ1-5; 9 nucleotides agree with TRBD1. Germline V gene lookup returns CDR1 MNHEY and CDR2 SMNVEV (reference sequence). The ends lost 6 bases at V and 3 bases at J; junction bases unmatched: 3. This CDR3 spans 14 amino acids. This CDR3 is CASRGTGFNQPQHF. In DNA form, the CDR3 reads TGTGCCAGCAGAGGGACAGGGTTCAATCAGCCCCAGCATTTT.

This clone showed up just once. This chain uses TRBV2 with TRBJ2-7, with D perhaps TRBD1 (5 bases). Looked up from germline, CDR1 is SNHLY and CDR2 is FYNNEI. The length of the CDR3 is 14 residues. V dropped 5 bases and J dropped 1 base, with 12 bases sitting between them. The CDR3: CASSSGRISYEQYF. CDR3 sequence (DNA): TGTGCCAGCAGTTCAGGGCGGATATCCTACGAGCAGTACTTC.

For the CDR3, the DNA is TGCGCCAGCAGCCAAGGAGTGGGGTCCGGAAACACCATATATTTT. The encoded protein is CASSQGVGSGNTIYF. This rearrangement joins TRBV4-1 to TRBJ1-3; D remains unclear. Trimming left V 1 base short and J 4 bases short, with 11 bases between. From germline, CDR1 is MGHRA and CDR2 YSYEKL. The CDR3 length is 15 residues.

The chain recombines TRBV13 with TRBJ2-1, with D perhaps matching TRBD2 (6 bases). Germline-derived CDR1 and CDR2 are PRHDT and FYEKMQ (reference sequence). V gave up 6 bases and J gave up 11 bases, with 17 bases separating them. The CDR3 covers 13 residues. The CDR3 protein is CASRYGGGTQQFF. The CDR3, as DNA: TGTGCCAGCAGATATGGAGGCGGGACCCAGCAGTTCTTC.